Detailed here is one T cell receptor (beta chain). What it binds is not known. Researchers ran the assay at a deep level. A 200 ng quantity of DNA, roughly 32,000 T cell genomes, went into the sorted-subset replicate PCRs. Profiled with immunoSEQ multiplex PCR; TCRdb holds only in-frame clones, not every one. The sample shows some 900,000 clones, 76% of them seen only once. Trimming left V 3 bases short and J 3 bases short, with 9 bases between. The CDR3 spans 13 residues. The germline V gene encodes CDR1 SGHNT and CDR2 YYREEE (reference sequence). The data originate from a study of shared clonotypes between healthy human individuals. Broader study findings: Owing to a small donor count, the genetic and exposure-history diversity represented was limited.

The TCR comes from a man aged 18 to 29 in good health. The chain has TRBV5-4 and TRBJ2-5; no definite D call. Sequencing was done on a sample of memory CD4+ T cells sorted from blood. The sample's subset: CD45RA-negative fraction. The CDR3 loop reads CASSSRTEETQYF. The CDR3 DNA reads TGTGCCAGCAGCTCTAGAACAGAAGAGACCCAGTACTTC. Full variable domain (missing parts from reference TRBV5-4 and TRBJ2-5): ETGVTQSPTHLIKTRGQQVTLRCSSQSGHNTVSWYQQALGQGPQFIFQYYREEENGRGNFPPRFSGLQFPNYSSELNVNALELDDSALYLCASSSRTEETQYFGPGTRLLVL.